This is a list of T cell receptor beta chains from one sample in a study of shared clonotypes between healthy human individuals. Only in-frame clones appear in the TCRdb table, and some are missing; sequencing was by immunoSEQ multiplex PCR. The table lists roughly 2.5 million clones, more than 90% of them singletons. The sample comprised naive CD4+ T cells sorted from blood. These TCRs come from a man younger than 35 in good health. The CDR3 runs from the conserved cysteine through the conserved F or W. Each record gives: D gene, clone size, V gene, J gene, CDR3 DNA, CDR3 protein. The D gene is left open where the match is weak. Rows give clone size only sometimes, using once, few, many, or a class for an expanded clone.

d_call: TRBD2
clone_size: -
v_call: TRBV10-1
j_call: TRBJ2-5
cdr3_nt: TGCGCCAGCAGTGAGTCGACTAGCGGGGGCGAAGAGACCCAGTACTTC
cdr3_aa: CASSESTSGGEETQYF

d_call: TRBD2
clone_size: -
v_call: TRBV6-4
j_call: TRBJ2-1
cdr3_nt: TGTGCCAGCAGTGAGACTAGCTCGGGTGAGCAGTTCTTC
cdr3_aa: CASSETSSGEQFF

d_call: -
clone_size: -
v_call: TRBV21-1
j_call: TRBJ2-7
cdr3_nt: TGTGCCAGCATCATAAAACGGCGGGAGGCCGAAATGTGCTCCTACGAGCAGTACTTC
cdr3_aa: CASIIKRREAEMCSYEQYF

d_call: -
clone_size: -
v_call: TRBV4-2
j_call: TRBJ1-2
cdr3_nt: TGTGCCAGCAGCCCGCATCCGGGGGTTCCGGACTATGGCTACACCTTC
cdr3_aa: CASSPHPGVPDYGYTF

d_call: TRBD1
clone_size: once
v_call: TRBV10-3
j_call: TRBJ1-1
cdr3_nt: TGTGCCATCAGTGAGGGACAGGAGGGTAACACTGAAGCTTTCTTT
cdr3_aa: CAISEGQEGNTEAFF

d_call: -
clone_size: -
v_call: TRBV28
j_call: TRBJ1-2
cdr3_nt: TGTGCCAGCATCCCTAGGGGGTCTCGGGGCTACACCTTC
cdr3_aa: CASIPRGSRGYTF

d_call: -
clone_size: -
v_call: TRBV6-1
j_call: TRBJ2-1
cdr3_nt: TGTGCCAGCAAGGCTGGGGGGGACACGGGGGAGCAGTTCTTC
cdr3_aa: CASKAGGDTGEQFF

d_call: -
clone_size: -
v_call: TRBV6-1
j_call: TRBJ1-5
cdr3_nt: TGTGCCAGCAGCTCGGACGGACCTGTGCAGCCCCAGCATTTT
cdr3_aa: CASSSDGPVQPQHF

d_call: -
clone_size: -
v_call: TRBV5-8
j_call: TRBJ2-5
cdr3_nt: TGTGCCAGCAGCTTGGGTCTCCAAGAGACCCAGTACTTC
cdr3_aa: CASSLGLQETQYF

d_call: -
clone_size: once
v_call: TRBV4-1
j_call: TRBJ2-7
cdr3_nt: TGCGCCAGCAGCCAAGCCGGACTAGAGGGGGAAGAGCAGTACTTC
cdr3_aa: CASSQAGLEGEEQYF

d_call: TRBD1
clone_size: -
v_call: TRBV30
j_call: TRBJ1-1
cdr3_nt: TGTGCCTGGAGTGGCCCCCGGGACAGGGTAACTGAAGCTTTCTTT
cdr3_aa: CAWSGPRDRVTEAFF

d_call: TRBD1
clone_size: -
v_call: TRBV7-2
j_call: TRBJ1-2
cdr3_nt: TGTGCCAGCAGCTTAGCGGTGGGACAGACCTATGGCTACACCTTC
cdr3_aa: CASSLAVGQTYGYTF

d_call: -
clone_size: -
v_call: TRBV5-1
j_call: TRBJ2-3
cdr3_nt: TGCGCCAGCAGCTTGGTAGGTCCAGATACGCAGTATTTT
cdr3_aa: CASSLVGPDTQYF

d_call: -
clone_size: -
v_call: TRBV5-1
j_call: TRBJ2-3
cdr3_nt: TGCGCCAGCAGCCCGGGCTTCACAGATACGCAGTATTTT
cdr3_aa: CASSPGFTDTQYF

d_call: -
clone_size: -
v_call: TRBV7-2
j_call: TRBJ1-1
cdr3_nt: TGTGCCAGCAGCCCCGAGGGGGGCGGGAACACTGAAGCTTTCTTT
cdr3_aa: CASSPEGGGNTEAFF

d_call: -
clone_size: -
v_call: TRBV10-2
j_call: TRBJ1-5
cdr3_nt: TGCGCCAGCAGTGAGTCAACAGTCAATCAGCCCCAGCATTTT
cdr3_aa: CASSESTVNQPQHF

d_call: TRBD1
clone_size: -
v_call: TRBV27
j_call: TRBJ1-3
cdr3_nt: TGTGCCAGCAGTTACAAATGGACAGGGGTAGGAAACACCATATATTTT
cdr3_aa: CASSYKWTGVGNTIYF

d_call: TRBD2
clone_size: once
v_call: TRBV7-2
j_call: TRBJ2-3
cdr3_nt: TGTGCCAGCAGCTTACTCGGGAGTAGCGGGAGAATTCGAGATACGCAGTATTTT
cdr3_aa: CASSLLGSSGRIRDTQYF

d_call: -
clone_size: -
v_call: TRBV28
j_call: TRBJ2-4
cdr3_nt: TGTGCCAGCAGTTCAACGACAGCTCTAGCCAAAAACATTCAGTACTTC
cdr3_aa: CASSSTTALAKNIQYF

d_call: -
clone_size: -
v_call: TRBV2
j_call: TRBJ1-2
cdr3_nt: TGTGCCAGCAGTGATAATCGTGGCTACACCTTC
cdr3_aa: CASSDNRGYTF

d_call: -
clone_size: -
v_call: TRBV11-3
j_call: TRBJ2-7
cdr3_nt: TGTGCCAGCAGCTCTGTGGCTTACGACGAGCAGTACTTC
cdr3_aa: CASSSVAYDEQYF

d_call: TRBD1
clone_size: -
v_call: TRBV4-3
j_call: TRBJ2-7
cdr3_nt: TGCGCCAGCAGCCAAGAACCGGGACAGTACTACGAGCAGTACTTC
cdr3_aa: CASSQEPGQYYEQYF

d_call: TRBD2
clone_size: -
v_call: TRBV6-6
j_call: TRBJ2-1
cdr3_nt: TGTGCCAGCGCCCTAGCGGGAGGGCCCCCCTACAATGAGCAGTTCTTC
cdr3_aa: CASALAGGPPYNEQFF

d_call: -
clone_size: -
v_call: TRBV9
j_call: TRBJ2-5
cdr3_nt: TGTGCCAGCAGCGTAGAGGCAGGGCCGACAAAGACCCAGTACTTC
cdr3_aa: CASSVEAGPTKTQYF

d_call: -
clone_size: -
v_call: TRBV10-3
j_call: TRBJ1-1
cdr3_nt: TGTGCCATCACCAAAGGACCAGGCGGGACTGAAGCTTTCTTT
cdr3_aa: CAITKGPGGTEAFF

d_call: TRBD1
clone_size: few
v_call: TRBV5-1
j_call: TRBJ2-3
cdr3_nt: TGCGCCAGCAGCCCTGGGACAGGCACAGATACGCAGTATTTT
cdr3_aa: CASSPGTGTDTQYF

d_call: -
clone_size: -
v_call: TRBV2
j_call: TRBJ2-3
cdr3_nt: TGTGCCAGCACTGGGGAGATAACAGATACGCAGTATTTT
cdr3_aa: CASTGEITDTQYF

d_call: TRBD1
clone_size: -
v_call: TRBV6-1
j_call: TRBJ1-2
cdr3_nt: TGTGCCAGCAGCCAGGGACAGGGGCCTTACTATGGCTACACCTTC
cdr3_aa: CASSQGQGPYYGYTF

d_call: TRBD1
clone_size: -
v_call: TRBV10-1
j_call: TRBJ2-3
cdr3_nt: TGCGCCAGCAGTACAGACAGGGGGCCAACAGATACGCAGTATTTT
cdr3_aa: CASSTDRGPTDTQYF

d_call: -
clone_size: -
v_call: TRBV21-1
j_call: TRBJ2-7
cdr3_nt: TGTGCCAGCAGCAAAGTCCCAGGGAAAGGGTACGAGCAGTACTTC
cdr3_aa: CASSKVPGKGYEQYF

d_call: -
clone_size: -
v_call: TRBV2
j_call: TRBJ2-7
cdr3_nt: TGTGCCAGCAGTTCGAGCTCCTACGAGCAGTACTTC
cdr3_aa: CASSSSSYEQYF

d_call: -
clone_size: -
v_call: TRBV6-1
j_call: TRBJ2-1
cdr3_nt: TGTGCCAGCAGTTGGGATATGACCTACAATGAGCAGTTCTTC
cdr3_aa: CASSWDMTYNEQFF

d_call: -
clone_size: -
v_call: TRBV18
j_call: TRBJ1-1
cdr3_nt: TGTGCCAGCTCACCGCTAATGACAGGTGGCGGAGTCGGGAACACTGAAGCTTTCTTT
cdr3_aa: CASSPLMTGGGVGNTEAFF

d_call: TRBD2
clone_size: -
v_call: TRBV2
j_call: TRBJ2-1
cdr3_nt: TGTGCCAGCAGTGAGGGACTAGCGGGAATACGGGGTGGGAATGAGCAGTTCTTC
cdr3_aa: CASSEGLAGIRGGNEQFF

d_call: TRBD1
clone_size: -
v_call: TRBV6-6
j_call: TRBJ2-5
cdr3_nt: TGTGCCAGCAGTCACGACAGGGGGAGTACAGGGGAGACCCAGTACTTC
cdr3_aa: CASSHDRGSTGETQYF

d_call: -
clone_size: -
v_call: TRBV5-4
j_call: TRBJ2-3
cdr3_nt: TGTGCCAGCAGCTTGGAAGGAGCCAGCACAGATACGCAGTATTTT
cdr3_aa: CASSLEGASTDTQYF

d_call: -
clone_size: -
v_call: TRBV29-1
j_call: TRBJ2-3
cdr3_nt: TGCAGCGTTGATCTGCAATCCACAGATACGCAGTATTTT
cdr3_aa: CSVDLQSTDTQYF

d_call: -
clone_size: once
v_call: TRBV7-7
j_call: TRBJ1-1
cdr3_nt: TGTGCTAGCAGCTTCGGGCTCCACACTGAAGCTTTCTTT
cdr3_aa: CASSFGLHTEAFF

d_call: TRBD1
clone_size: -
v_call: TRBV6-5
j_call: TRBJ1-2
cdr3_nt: TGTGCCAGCAGCAGACAGGGCCTCTATGGCTACACCTTC
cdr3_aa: CASSRQGLYGYTF

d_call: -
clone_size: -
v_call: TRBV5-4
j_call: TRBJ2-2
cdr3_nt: TGTGCCAGCAGACCCGGGACTCACGGAGGTTTTACCGGGGAGCTGTTTTTT
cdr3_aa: CASRPGTHGGFTGELFF

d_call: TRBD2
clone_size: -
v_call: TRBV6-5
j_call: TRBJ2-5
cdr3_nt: TGTGCCAGCAGTTACCTAGCGGGCCGGTGGGAGACCCAGTACTTC
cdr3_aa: CASSYLAGRWETQYF